This T cell receptor beta chain is from a study of a mutant IDH1 vaccine in newly diagnosed glioma. Background on the study: Vaccinations were initiated 4-6 weeks following radiotherapy alone, or were given together with temozolomide cycles.

This clone occurred a few times. The antigen is unknown. Libraries were prepared by immunoSEQ multiplex PCR; TCRdb keeps only in-frame clonotypes and omits some of them. The sample lists approximately 47,000 clones; approximately 90% were seen once. Time point defined: week 35, safety follow-up. A single vaccine dose contained 300 ug of mutant IDH1 20-mer peptide, and topical imiquimod was used with it. The V end was cut by 5 bases, the J end by 4 bases, with 14 bases between. The CDR3 is 15 residues long. The germline V gene has CDR1 PRHDT and CDR2 FYEKMQ (reference sequence). The receptor comes from a woman between 40 and 55 years old with glioma. The sequencing used PBMCs, collected from a glioma patient whose treatment included an IDH1 peptide vaccine. The chain employs TRBV13 and TRBJ2-2, with TRBD1 as a possible D gene (6 bases). The CDR3 loop reads CASSPNTGSTGELFF. CDR3 in DNA: TGTGCCAGCAGCCCAAATACAGGGAGCACCGGGGAGCTGTTTTTT.